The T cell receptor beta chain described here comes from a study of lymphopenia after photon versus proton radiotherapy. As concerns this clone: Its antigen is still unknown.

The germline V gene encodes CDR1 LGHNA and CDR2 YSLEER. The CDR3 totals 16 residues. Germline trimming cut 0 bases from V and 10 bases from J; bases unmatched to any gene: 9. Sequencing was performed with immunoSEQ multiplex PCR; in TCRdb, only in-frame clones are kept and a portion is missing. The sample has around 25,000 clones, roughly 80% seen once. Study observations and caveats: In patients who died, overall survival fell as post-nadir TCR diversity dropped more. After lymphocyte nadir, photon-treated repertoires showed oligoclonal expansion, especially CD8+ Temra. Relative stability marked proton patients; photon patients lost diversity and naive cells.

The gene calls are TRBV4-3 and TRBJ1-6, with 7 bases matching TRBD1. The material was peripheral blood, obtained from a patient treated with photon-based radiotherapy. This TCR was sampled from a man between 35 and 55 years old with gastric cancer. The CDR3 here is CASSQDGGGQRSPLHF. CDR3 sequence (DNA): TGCGCCAGCAGCCAAGATGGGGGGGGACAGAGATCACCCCTCCACTTT.